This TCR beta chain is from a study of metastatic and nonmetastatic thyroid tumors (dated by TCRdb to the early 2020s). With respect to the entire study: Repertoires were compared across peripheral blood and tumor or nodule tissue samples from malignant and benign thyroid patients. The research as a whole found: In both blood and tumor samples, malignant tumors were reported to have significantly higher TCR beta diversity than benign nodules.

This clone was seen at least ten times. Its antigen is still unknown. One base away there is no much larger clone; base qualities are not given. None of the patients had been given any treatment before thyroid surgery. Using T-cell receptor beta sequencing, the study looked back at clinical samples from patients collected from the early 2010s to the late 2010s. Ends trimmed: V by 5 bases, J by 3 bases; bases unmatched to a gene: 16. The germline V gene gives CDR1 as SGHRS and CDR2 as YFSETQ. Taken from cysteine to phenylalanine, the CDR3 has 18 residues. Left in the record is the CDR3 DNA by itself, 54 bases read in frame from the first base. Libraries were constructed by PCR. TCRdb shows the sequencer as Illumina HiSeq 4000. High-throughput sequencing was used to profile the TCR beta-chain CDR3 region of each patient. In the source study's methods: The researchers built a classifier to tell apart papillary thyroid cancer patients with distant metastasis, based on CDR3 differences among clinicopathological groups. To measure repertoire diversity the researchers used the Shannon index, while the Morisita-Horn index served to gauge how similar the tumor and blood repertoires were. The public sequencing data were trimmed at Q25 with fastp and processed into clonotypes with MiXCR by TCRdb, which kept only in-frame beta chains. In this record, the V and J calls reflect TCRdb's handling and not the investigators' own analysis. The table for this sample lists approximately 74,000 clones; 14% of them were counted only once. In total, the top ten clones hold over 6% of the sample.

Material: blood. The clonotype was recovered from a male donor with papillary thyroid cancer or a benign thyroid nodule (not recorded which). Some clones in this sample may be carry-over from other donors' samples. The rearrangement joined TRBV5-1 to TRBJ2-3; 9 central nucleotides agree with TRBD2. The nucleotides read TGCGCCAGCAGACCTATTTGGGTAGCGGGAGTTCGTACAGATACGCAGTATTTT. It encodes CASRPIWVAGVRTDTQYF.